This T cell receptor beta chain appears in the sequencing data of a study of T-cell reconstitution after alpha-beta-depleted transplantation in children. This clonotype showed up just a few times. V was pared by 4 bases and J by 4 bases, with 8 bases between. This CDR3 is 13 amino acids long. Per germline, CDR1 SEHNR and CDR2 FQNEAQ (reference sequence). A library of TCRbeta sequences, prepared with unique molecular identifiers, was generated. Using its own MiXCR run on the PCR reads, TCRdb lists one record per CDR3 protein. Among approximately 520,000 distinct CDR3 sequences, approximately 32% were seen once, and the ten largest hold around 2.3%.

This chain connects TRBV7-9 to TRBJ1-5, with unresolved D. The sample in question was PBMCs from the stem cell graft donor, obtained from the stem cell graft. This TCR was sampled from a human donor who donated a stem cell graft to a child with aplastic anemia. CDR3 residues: CASSWVGNQPQHF. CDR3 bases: TGTGCCAGCAGCTGGGTAGGGAATCAGCCCCAGCATTTT.